The T cell receptor beta chain described here comes from a study of cytomegalovirus exposure and HLA in healthy donors. The CDR3 loop spans 16 amino acids. Germline V gene sequence: CDR1 LNHDA, CDR2 SQIVND (reference sequence). V lost 4 bases to trimming and J lost 3 bases, with 18 bases between them. Profiled with immunoSEQ multiplex PCR; TCRdb holds only in-frame clones, not every one. This sample carries 250,000 to 350,000 clones, approximately 87% of them seen once, and the ten largest clones take roughly 1%. Study results and limitations: Testing in vitro showed a few CMV-associated chains specific for CMV antigens. According to reports, the classifier identified cytomegalovirus status with high specificity and sensitivity. In a later analysis, first-cohort TCR clusters were found to tend to co-occur in the 100 to 150 validation repertoires.

Details on this clone: Antigen unknown.

Sequenced input: PBMCs. This clonotype originated in a woman between 18 and 30 years old in good health and CMV-seronegative. The chain uses TRBV19 and TRBJ1-2; no clear D. CDR3 loop: CASSTRGQAFYYGYTF. Written as DNA, the CDR3 is TGTGCCAGTAGTACCCGAGGGCAGGCTTTCTACTATGGCTACACCTTC.